A selection of T cell receptor beta chains follows, all from one sample in a study of cytomegalovirus exposure and HLA in healthy donors. Measured with immunoSEQ multiplex PCR; TCRdb has only the in-frame clones, and not every one. Among 55,000 to 80,000 clones listed, approximately 70% were seen once. The sequenced material came from PBMCs. The receptor set was obtained from a man aged 40-49 years in good health and CMV-seropositive. CDR3s include the opening cysteine and the closing phenylalanine or tryptophan. The order of the fields is D gene, clone size, CDR3 length, J gene, V gene, CDR3 protein, CDR3 DNA. A D gene is named only where the DNA matches it firmly. Where a row states a size, it is once, few, many or the class of an expanded clone; other rows omit it.

D gene: TRBD1; clone size: NA; CDR3 length: 16; J gene: TRBJ2-7; V gene: TRBV4-1; CDR3 protein: CASSQAAGQGKYEQYF; CDR3 DNA: TGCGCCAGCAGCCAAGCTGCGGGACAGGGTAAATACGAGCAGTACTTC
D gene: TRBD2; clone size: NA; CDR3 length: 14; J gene: TRBJ2-5; V gene: TRBV30; CDR3 protein: CAWKLAGGQETQYF; CDR3 DNA: TGTGCCTGGAAACTAGCGGGGGGTCAAGAGACCCAGTACTTC
D gene: NA; clone size: few; CDR3 length: 15; J gene: TRBJ2-7; V gene: TRBV11-3; CDR3 protein: CASSQRQKRAYEQYF; CDR3 DNA: TGTGCCAGCAGCCAGAGGCAGAAGAGGGCCTACGAGCAGTACTTC
D gene: TRBD1; clone size: NA; CDR3 length: 17; J gene: TRBJ1-2; V gene: TRBV6-1; CDR3 protein: CASSDLTGGDGNYGYTF; CDR3 DNA: TGTGCCAGCAGTGACTTGACAGGGGGGGACGGAAACTACGGCTACACCTTC
D gene: NA; clone size: NA; CDR3 length: 14; J gene: TRBJ1-1; V gene: TRBV18; CDR3 protein: CASSPRLGDTEAFF; CDR3 DNA: TGTGCCAGCTCACCGAGGCTCGGGGACACTGAAGCTTTCTTT
D gene: NA; clone size: NA; CDR3 length: 15; J gene: TRBJ1-2; V gene: TRBV6-4; CDR3 protein: CASSDRVGANYGYTF; CDR3 DNA: TGTGCCAGCAGTGACCGGGTCGGAGCTAACTATGGCTACACCTTC
D gene: NA; clone size: NA; CDR3 length: 17; J gene: TRBJ1-4; V gene: TRBV18; CDR3 protein: CASSPPTTTGSNEKLFF; CDR3 DNA: TGTGCCAGCTCACCACCAACAACGACAGGTAGTAATGAAAAACTGTTTTTT
D gene: NA; clone size: few; CDR3 length: 16; J gene: TRBJ2-3; V gene: TRBV4-2; CDR3 protein: CASSQGTFTYTDTQYF; CDR3 DNA: TGTGCCAGCAGCCAAGGGACTTTCACTTACACAGATACGCAGTATTTT
D gene: TRBD1; clone size: NA; CDR3 length: 12; J gene: TRBJ2-7; V gene: TRBV29-1; CDR3 protein: CSAGQGAYEQYF; CDR3 DNA: TGCAGCGCAGGACAGGGGGCCTACGAGCAGTACTTC
D gene: TRBD1; clone size: NA; CDR3 length: 15; J gene: TRBJ2-7; V gene: TRBV4-1; CDR3 protein: CASSQGGGIPNEQYF; CDR3 DNA: TGCGCCAGCAGCCAAGGAGGGGGCATACCGAACGAGCAGTACTTC
D gene: TRBD2; clone size: NA; CDR3 length: 15; J gene: TRBJ2-3; V gene: TRBV19; CDR3 protein: CASSTVAGWTDTQYF; CDR3 DNA: TGTGCCAGTAGTACCGTAGCGGGGTGGACAGATACGCAGTATTTT
D gene: NA; clone size: few; CDR3 length: 14; J gene: TRBJ2-5; V gene: TRBV13; CDR3 protein: CASSLSSRQETQYF; CDR3 DNA: TGTGCCAGCAGCTTATCGTCCCGGCAAGAGACCCAGTACTTC
D gene: NA; clone size: NA; CDR3 length: 16; J gene: TRBJ2-2; V gene: TRBV12-2; CDR3 protein: CASRSGTSGGTGELFF; CDR3 DNA: TGTGCAAGTCGCTCAGGGACTAGCGGGGGCACCGGGGAGCTGTTTTTT
D gene: TRBD1; clone size: once; CDR3 length: 16; J gene: TRBJ2-7; V gene: TRBV5-1; CDR3 protein: CASSLSYGQATYEQYF; CDR3 DNA: TGCGCCAGCAGCTTGAGTTACGGACAGGCCACCTACGAGCAGTACTTC
D gene: TRBD1; clone size: NA; CDR3 length: 13; J gene: TRBJ1-6; V gene: TRBV6-5; CDR3 protein: CASHGTGNSPLHF; CDR3 DNA: TGTGCCAGCCACGGGACAGGGAATTCACCCCTCCACTTT
D gene: NA; clone size: NA; CDR3 length: 14; J gene: TRBJ2-5; V gene: TRBV6-5; CDR3 protein: CASSYSIGQEAQYF; CDR3 DNA: TGTGCCAGCAGTTACTCGATTGGCCAAGAGGCCCAGTACTTC
D gene: TRBD1; clone size: few; CDR3 length: 15; J gene: TRBJ2-5; V gene: TRBV5-1; CDR3 protein: CASSYGTGTQETQYF; CDR3 DNA: TGCGCCAGCAGCTACGGGACAGGGACTCAAGAGACCCAGTACTTC
D gene: TRBD2; clone size: NA; CDR3 length: 13; J gene: TRBJ2-3; V gene: TRBV10-1; CDR3 protein: CASSGVRGGAQYF; CDR3 DNA: TGCGCCAGCAGTGGAGTGCGGGGGGGAGCGCAGTATTTT
D gene: TRBD1; clone size: NA; CDR3 length: 18; J gene: TRBJ2-6; V gene: TRBV29-1; CDR3 protein: CSGPGQPISVSGANVLTF; CDR3 DNA: TGCAGCGGTCCGGGACAGCCCATTTCTGTCTCTGGGGCCAACGTCCTGACTTTC